This T cell receptor (beta chain) is drawn from a study of blood T cells in healthy people across ages. Whole-study findings and limits: A roughly linear age-dependent decrease characterized TCR beta diversity per million T cells.

Germline CDR1 LGHNA, CDR2 YSLEER. The CDR3 runs 17 residues. V was shortened by 0 bases and J by 4 bases, with 16 bases between the two germline ends. To note about this clonotype: Antigen: not known.

With a J-beta primer mix and a sample-barcoded 5' primer, a second PCR ran about 7 to 12 cycles. In TCRdb, the 5' RACE reads were re-called with MiXCR into one record per CDR3 protein. The repertoire holds about 780,000 distinct CDR3 sequences, 35% to 50% seen once, with roughly 18% in the top ten. The source is a man at least 80 years old in good health. The sample comprised blood. V is TRBV4-3 and J is TRBJ2-1; D gene ambiguous. The CDR3 DNA sequence: TGCGCCAGCAGCCAAGATACCCCAGTCCCAGGTTACAATGAGCAGTTCTTC. It translates to CASSQDTPVPGYNEQFF.